This T cell receptor (beta chain) was found in a study of blood T cell repertoires in COVID-19 (dated by TCRdb to the early 2020s). Describing the broader study: Samples from collaborators originated in the United States, Italy and Spain and spanned both the acute and convalescent phases of COVID-19. Samples came from the ongoing ImmuneRACE study (first 160 participants) plus 1,254 subjects from 6 global collaborators. HLA class I and class II types, where available, came from metadata supplied by the sample provider rather than from assay-based typing. The repertoires were released in a freely available public database intended as a resource for research on the immune response to SARS-CoV-2. Subjects who had been exposed to COVID-19, were actively infected with it, or had recovered from it provided the deeply sampled blood TCRbeta repertoires that made up the dataset. A de-identified subject ID, COVID-19 status, age in years and sex were almost always included in the sample metadata. The material from the prospective study consisted of cDNA or gDNA derived from T cells, B-cell-depleted T cells, or PBMCs. Overall results and qualifications from the work: How much clinical and demographic metadata was included differed by source and by participant, and the metadata was provided uncurated.

Comments on this clone: Its recognized antigen is unknown. No base-level quality is on record; no much larger clone is a single base apart.

TCRbeta CDR3 regions were amplified from genomic DNA by means of the immunoSEQ Assay, a bias-controlled multiplex PCR. The study's processing was this. The number of nucleated cells in each sample was estimated by amplification of reference gene primers within the assay. To quantify the absolute abundance of each unique TCRbeta CDR3 rearrangement, sequence reads were collapsed and filtered. Productive Simpson clonality was computed per sample as the square root of Simpson's diversity index over productive rearrangements. TCRdb took this table from immuneACCESS and kept in-frame rearrangements with V and J called. Such tables lack part of the clones; where checked against another copy, unresolved V genes explain under half of the gap, and the rest is unexplained. The DNA was the basis for D and trimming; V, J and clone size are from that table. The sample data list about 41,000 clones, and around nine tenths of these were observed just once. 3.9% of the sample rests with the top ten.

One collaborating source in Seattle enrolled patients during active infection and followed them longitudinally through the course of disease. The collaborating institutions used their own protocols to collect whole blood in K2EDTA tubes. For TCRbeta analysis, collaborator samples were shipped as frozen whole blood, as isolated PBMCs, or as DNA extracted from either sample type. CDR1 and CDR2 were assigned from the germline V gene as SGHDT and YYEEEE. From the cysteine through the phenylalanine, the CDR3 covers 17 amino acids. CDR3 DNA only is kept here, 51 bases in frame from base 1. Trimming at the junction amounts to 0 bases on V and 5 bases on J, and the germline ends lie 18 bases apart.

Recombination connected TRBV5-6 to TRBJ1-5, with the D gene call left open. Sequenced material: peripheral blood. This sequence originates from a man aged 40-50 years with COVID-19, enrolled during active disease. The DNA is as follows: TGTGCCAGCAGCTTGGCTTTTGGGCACGAATTAGATCAGCCCCAGCATTTT. This translates into CASSLAFGHELDQPQHF.